Below, 16 T cell receptor beta chains from the same sample are listed, as sequenced in a study of blood T cell repertoires in COVID-19. Sequenced by immunoSEQ multiplex PCR; TCRdb stores in-frame clones only, minus some. The sample records 300,000 to 350,000 clones, approximately 90% being singletons. Sequencing was carried out using peripheral blood. These receptor sequences come from a woman aged 25-40 years with COVID-19, enrolled during active disease.

This chain connects TRBV28 to TRBJ1-6; 9 bases map to TRBD1. CDR3 length equals 16 residues. Germline CDR1 and CDR2: MDHEN and SYDVKM. The V gene end was trimmed by 6 bases and the J gene end by 9 bases; junction bases not matched to a gene: 12. The CDR3 loop is CASRTAGTGLISPLHF. The CDR3 DNA reads TGTGCCAGCAGGACGGCCGGGACAGGGTTAATTTCACCCCTCCACTTT. Using reference TRBV28 and TRBJ1-6 for the parts outside the CDR3, the full variable domain is DVKVTQSSRYLVKRTGEKVFLECVQDMDHENMFWYRQDPGLGLRLIYFSYDVKMKEKGDIPEGYSVSREKKERFSLILESASTNQTSMYLCASRTAGTGLISPLHFGNGTRLTVT.

V is TRBV18 and J is TRBJ2-7; the match to TRBD1 covers 10 bases. V lost 3 bases and J lost 6; bases outside the gene matches: 5. From germline, CDR1 is KGHSH and CDR2 LQKENI. The CDR3 has 14 residues. CDR3 amino acids: CASSPRTGGGEQYF. As DNA, the CDR3 is TGTGCCAGCTCACCGAGGACAGGGGGAGGCGAGCAGTACTTC.

V usage is TRBV9 and J usage is TRBJ1-2, with TRBD1 identical over 8 bases. Trimming cost V 4 bases and J 1 base; bases outside gene matches: 6. CDR3 length: 15 residues. Looked up from germline, CDR1 is SGDLS and CDR2 is YYNGEE. The CDR3 reads CASSPGTGGNYGYTF. In nucleotides, the CDR3 is TGTGCCAGCAGCCCCGGGACAGGAGGTAACTATGGCTACACCTTC.

V usage is TRBV6-6 and J usage is TRBJ1-6; 7 positions match TRBD1. The CDR3 runs to 14 residues. The germline CDR1 and CDR2 sequences are MNHNY and SVGAGI (reference sequence). V was pared by 0 bases and J by 10 bases, with 3 bases of the junction left unmatched. The CDR3 is CASSYSAGGSPLHF. DNA for the CDR3: TGTGCCAGCAGTTACTCGGCAGGGGGATCACCCCTCCACTTT.

The chain employs TRBV28 and TRBJ1-6; D gene ambiguous. This CDR3 is built from 15 residues. V was cut by 7 bases and J by 7 bases, with 17 bases left in between. Germline CDR1 reads MDHEN; CDR2 reads SYDVKM. The CDR3 sequence is CASIPPPGRNSPLHF. The CDR3, as DNA: TGTGCCAGCATCCCACCCCCGGGAAGGAATTCACCCCTCCACTTT.

J is TRBJ1-1 and V is TRBV11-2; D not resolved. The germline gives CDR1 SGHAT, CDR2 FQNNGV. V was pared by 5 bases and J by 4 bases, with 11 bases between. CDR3 length: 13 amino acids. CDR3 nucleotide sequence: TGTGCCAGCAGCCGTGACGGGAGCACTGAAGCTTTCTTT. Amino acid sequence: CASSRDGSTEAFF. Full variable domain (rest looked up from reference TRBV11-2 and TRBJ1-1): EAGVAQSPRYKIIEKRQSVAFWCNPISGHATLYWYQQILGQGPKLLIQFQNNGVVDDSQLPKDRFSAERLKGVDSTLKIQPAKLEDSAVYLCASSRDGSTEAFFGQGTRLTVV.

The chain recombines TRBV29-1 with TRBJ2-1; D call uncertain. V lost 8 bases and J lost 9, with 14 bases in between. CDR3 length: 11 residues. In germline, CDR1 is SQVTM, CDR2 ANQGSEA. In DNA, the CDR3 is TGCAGCTTGGCCTGGAGAAGTGAGCAGTTCTTC. It translates to CSLAWRSEQFF.

J is TRBJ2-7 and V is TRBV7-2; 9 bases fit TRBD1. J lost 5 bases, V lost 1 base, and 9 bases had no gene match. CDR1 and CDR2 (germline): SGHTA, FQGNSA. The CDR3 contains 16 residues. The chain's CDR3 is CASSLGFRTGVHEQYF. The CDR3 bases are TGTGCCAGCAGCTTAGGCTTTAGGACAGGGGTGCACGAGCAGTACTTC.

This sequence joins TRBV29-1 and TRBJ2-5; D not resolved. Trimming shortened V by 6 bases and J by 2 bases, and 13 bases separated the two germline ends. Per the germline V gene, CDR1 is SQVTM and CDR2 is ANQGSEA. This CDR3 has 13 amino acids. DNA for the CDR3: TGCAGCGTGTTGAGATCCTTTCAAGAGACCCAGTACTTC. Encoded protein: CSVLRSFQETQYF.

This clone was picked up a small number of times. The gene calls are TRBV3-1 (or the pseudogene TRBV3-2) and TRBJ2-1; possible D gene TRBD1, 5 bases. The CDR3 contains 13 residues. The germline V gene encodes CDR1 LGHDT and CDR2 YNNKEL (reference sequence). Trimming took off 1 base at V and 10 bases at J, with 11 bases between the two ends. The CDR3 region has the DNA TGTGCCAGCAGCCAAGGACAGTTCGGCGAGCAGTTCTTC. Its protein product is CASSQGQFGEQFF.

This clone was recorded once. The J gene is TRBJ2-7, the V gene TRBV9, with TRBD2 identical over 9 bases. Trimming removed 4 bases from V and 3 bases from J; junction bases left unmatched: 8. The CDR3 has 15 amino acids. Germline values: CDR1 SGDLS, CDR2 YYNGEE. In nucleotides, the CDR3 is TGTGCCAGCAGCTTTAGAGCGGGAGGCCTCTACGAGCAGTACTTC. Encoded protein: CASSFRAGGLYEQYF.

The V and J genes are TRBV10-3 and TRBJ2-1; possibly TRBD2 for D (5 bases). Trimming removed 0 bases from V and 9 bases from J, with 15 bases in between. The CDR3 is 15 amino acids. From germline, CDR1 is ENHRY and CDR2 SYGVKD. The DNA of the CDR3 is TGTGCCATCAGTGAGTCGGTTTCGGGGATAAGTGAGCAGTTCTTC. Translating gives CAISESVSGISEQFF.

The chain couples TRBV2 to TRBJ2-5, with TRBD1 matching 7 bases. The CDR3 loop spans 14 amino acids. Trimming took 11 bases from V and 4 from J; bases not matched to a gene: 13. Per germline, CDR1 SNHLY and CDR2 FYNNEI. CDR3 loop: CASTPVRGTETQYF. In DNA form, the CDR3 reads TGTGCCTCCACCCCCGTCAGGGGGACAGAGACCCAGTACTTC. The entire variable domain, with the rest obtained from reference TRBV2 and TRBJ2-5, is as follows: EPEVTQTPSHQVTQMGQEVILRCVPISNHLYFYWYRQILGQKVEFLVSFYNNEISEKSEIFDDQFSVERPDGSNFTLKIRSTKLEDSAMYFCASTPVRGTETQYFGPGTRLLVL.

J is TRBJ2-1 and V is TRBV11-3, with 12 bases that match TRBD2. CDR3 length: 16 residues. Germline CDR1 SGHNT, CDR2 YENEEA. J gave up 9 bases and V 1 base, and 7 bases lay outside the gene matches. The CDR3 DNA follows: TGTGCCAGCAGCTTAGGGCCGAGACTAGCGGGAGCTGAGCAGTTCTTC. This encodes CASSLGPRLAGAEQFF.

The V gene is TRBV4-1, the J gene TRBJ1-4; TRBD1 is a possible D gene (6 bases). Trimming removed 1 base from V and 7 bases from J, with 19 bases in between. There are 17 residues in the CDR3. The germline CDR1 and CDR2 sequences are MGHRA and YSYEKL. This chain's CDR3 is CASSQVTGTFRVEKLFF. The DNA of the CDR3 is TGCGCCAGCAGCCAAGTTACGGGGACATTCCGGGTTGAAAAACTGTTTTTT.

This clone was detected only once. The chain carries TRBV2 and TRBJ1-1, with TRBD1 identical over 8 bases. The CDR3 runs 13 residues. V lost 4 bases, J lost 7 bases, and 5 bases stayed unmatched. The germline V gene has CDR1 SNHLY and CDR2 FYNNEI. The CDR3 bases are TGTGCCAGCAGTGGGGACAGGACCCTTGAAGCTTTCTTT. It codes for CASSGDRTLEAFF.